This T cell receptor (beta chain) originates from a study of T cells expressing NK-cell markers. Study at large: Obtained from sorted CD3+CD56+NKG2C+, CD3+CD56+NKG2C- and CD3+CD56-NKG2C+ T cells were the TCR beta repertoires.

In germline, CDR1 is LNHDA, CDR2 SQIVND (reference sequence). The CDR3 is 14 residues long. Details on this clonotype: Its target is unknown.

In generating TCR beta cDNA, 5'RACE template switching with UMIs was used. TCRdb re-called the 5' RACE reads, yielding one record per CDR3 amino acid sequence without DNA. The specimen's table records 250,000 to 300,000 distinct CDR3 sequences. Findings and limits, study-wide: About 1.0-7.5% of CD8+ T cells in more than 5 donors belonged to dominant NKG2C+ clonotypes. The CD3+CD56-NKG2C+ fraction of a few donors was also led by these clonotypes.

Sequencing input: blood T cells: a sorted CD56 or NKG2C T cell subset, CD4+ or CD8+ T cells, or bulk PBMC T cells (not recorded which). This sequence joins TRBV19 and TRBJ1-5. The clonotype was recovered from a woman between 18 and 69 years old in good health. This chain's CDR3 is CASSMRYSNQPQHF.